This TCR beta chain was observed in a study of T-cell reconstitution after alpha-beta-depleted transplantation in children. Overall study findings and caveats: Newly produced T cells mostly accounted for T-cell counts and diversity one year post-transplant. After transplant, high TCRbeta diversity at day 60 in some patients arose from surviving recipient T cells and thymic progenitors.

The CDR3 extends over 16 amino acids. The V end lost 0 bases, the J end lost 2 bases, and 11 bases lay between the germline ends. CDR1 and CDR2 (germline): MGHRA, YSYEKL. On this clonotype itself: Its antigen is unknown.

Researchers prepared the TCRbeta library using unique molecular identifiers, the study reports. TCRdb ran MiXCR on the PCR reads and lists one entry per CDR3 protein. The table records some 300,000 distinct CDR3 sequences, 10% of them present only once. This sequence originates from a boy younger than two with acute myeloid leukemia, due to receive a stem cell transplant. The J gene is TRBJ1-5, the V gene TRBV4-1, with D possibly matching TRBD1 (5 bases). Source: PBMCs, taken before TCRalphabeta/CD19-depleted stem cell transplant. The CDR3 is CASSQDGRGGNQPQHF. The CDR3 coding sequence is TGCGCCAGCAGCCAAGATGGGAGGGGTGGCAATCAGCCCCAGCATTTT.